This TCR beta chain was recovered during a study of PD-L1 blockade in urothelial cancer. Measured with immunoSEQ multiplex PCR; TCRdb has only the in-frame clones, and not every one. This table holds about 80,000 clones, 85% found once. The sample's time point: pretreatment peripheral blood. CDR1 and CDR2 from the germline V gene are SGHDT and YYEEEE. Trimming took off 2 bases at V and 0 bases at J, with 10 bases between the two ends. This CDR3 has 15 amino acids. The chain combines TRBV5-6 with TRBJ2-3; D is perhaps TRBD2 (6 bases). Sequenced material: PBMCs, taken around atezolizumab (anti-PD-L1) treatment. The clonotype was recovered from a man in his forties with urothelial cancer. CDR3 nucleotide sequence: TGTGCCAGCAGCTTCACGGGGAGGAGCACAGATACGCAGTATTTT. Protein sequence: CASSFTGRSTDTQYF.